Below, 18 T cell receptor beta chains from the same sample are listed, as sequenced in a study of blood T cell repertoires in COVID-19. Produced via immunoSEQ multiplex PCR; TCRdb's table is partial and in-frame only. The table lists around 100,000 clones, more than 70% of them singletons. The specimen was peripheral blood. The source of these receptors is a woman aged 80 or over in a cohort sampled during active COVID-19.

The table lists this clone with a few counts. The chain joins TRBV10-1 to TRBJ2-3, with TRBD2 matching over 14 bases. Trimming took 3 bases from V and 4 from J; bases not matched to a gene: 6. The germline gives CDR1 WNHNN, CDR2 SYGVQD (reference sequence). This CDR3 spans 17 amino acids. CDR3 DNA: TGCGCCAGCAGTGATACCCTGGGACTAGCGGGAGCAGATACGCAGTATTTT. It yields the protein CASSDTLGLAGADTQYF.

The rearrangement uses TRBV6-4 and TRBJ2-3, with D possibly TRBD1 on 6 matching bases. Germline V gives CDR1 MRHNA, CDR2 SNTAGT. Trimming removed 7 bases from V and 0 bases from J, with 14 bases in between. This CDR3 is built from 15 residues. This CDR3 reads CASTPGHLSTDTQYF. CDR3 nucleotide sequence: TGTGCCAGCACGCCGGGACACCTTAGCACAGATACGCAGTATTTT.

The chain joins TRBV6-5 to TRBJ2-1; D may be TRBD1 (5 bases). The CDR3 spans 15 residues. Germline CDR1 MNHEY, CDR2 SVGAGI. V was trimmed by 2 bases and J by 5 bases, leaving 13 bases between them. CDR3 in DNA: TGTGCCAGCAGTTACCGCCCTTGGGGCGACAATGAGCAGTTCTTC. Its translation is CASSYRPWGDNEQFF.

V is TRBV18 and J is TRBJ2-5; 14 positions match TRBD2. Germline V gene lookup returns CDR1 KGHSH and CDR2 LQKENI. This CDR3 has 18 amino acids. The V segment lost 4 bases and the J segment 2 bases; nucleotides outside the gene matches: 9. For the CDR3, the DNA is TGTGCCAGCTCACAAAAGGGACTAGCGGGAGTTGGACAAGAGACCCAGTACTTC. This translates into CASSQKGLAGVGQETQYF. The variable domain in full, with the rest retrieved from reference TRBV18 and TRBJ2-5, is NAGVMQNPRHLVRRRGQEARLRCSPMKGHSHVYWYRQLPEEGLKFMVYLQKENIIDESGMPKERFSAEFPKEGPSILRIQQVVRGDSAAYFCASSQKGLAGVGQETQYFGPGTRLLVL.

The J gene is TRBJ1-2, the V gene TRBV5-1, with D perhaps matching TRBD1 (5 bases). V shed 0 bases and J shed 0 bases, with 9 bases lying between them. Looked up from germline, CDR1 is SGHRS and CDR2 is YFSETQ. CDR3 length equals 15 residues. In DNA form, the CDR3 reads TGCGCCAGCAGCTTGGCCGCGACAGCTAACTATGGCTACACCTTC. It specifies CASSLAATANYGYTF.

This sequence joins TRBV5-1 and TRBJ2-1, with 10 bases lining up with TRBD2. After removal of 4 bases from V and 4 bases from J, the junction contained 11 bases not matched to a gene. The germline V gene encodes CDR1 SGHRS and CDR2 YFSETQ. This CDR3 region has 17 residues. The CDR3 sequence is CASSRGTASGGYNEQFF. CDR3 nucleotide sequence: TGCGCCAGCAGCCGAGGAACTGCTAGCGGGGGTTACAATGAGCAGTTCTTC.

J is TRBJ2-3 and V is TRBV6-4; 8 bases align to TRBD1. The CDR3 loop spans 14 amino acids. V shed 4 bases and J 2 bases; nucleotides not matched to a gene: 2. From germline, CDR1 is MRHNA and CDR2 SNTAGT. The CDR3 sequence is CASSAGGSTDTQYF. CDR3 in DNA: TGTGCCAGCAGTGCAGGGGGCTCCACAGATACGCAGTATTTT.

This chain links TRBV2 with TRBJ2-3, with 9 nucleotides matching TRBD1. Unmatched junction bases numbered 8, after V lost 8 bases and J lost 2 bases. The germline CDR1 and CDR2 sequences are SNHLY and FYNNEI. The CDR3 has 15 residues. The CDR3 is CASAQGAGNTDTQYF. CDR3 DNA: TGTGCCAGCGCACAGGGGGCAGGTAACACAGATACGCAGTATTTT.

The V call is TRBV2, the J call TRBJ2-1; weak D call: TRBD1 (6 bases). V lost 6 bases and J lost 8, with 23 bases in between. The germline V gene encodes CDR1 SNHLY and CDR2 FYNNEI. The CDR3 is made up of 16 amino acids. In DNA form, the CDR3 reads TGTGCCAGCAGAGCCCGTCGGCAGGGACACTCAGATGAGCAGTTCTTC. This encodes CASRARRQGHSDEQFF.

Concerning this clone: One junction end disagrees with the germline gene, perhaps due to a read error. The V call is TRBV28, the J call TRBJ1-2; D is possibly TRBD1 (6 bases). This CDR3 is 13 amino acids long. Looked up from germline, CDR1 is MDHEN and CDR2 is SYDVKM. The CDR3 DNA follows: TGTGCCAGCAGTTTTAGCGGGACAATAAGTCCTTACTTC. Protein product: CASSFSGTISPYF.

The table lists this clone with a count of one. The chain employs TRBV11-2 and TRBJ2-3; D may be TRBD2 (6 bases). There are 14 residues in the CDR3. V lost 5 bases to trimming and J lost 2 bases, with 11 bases between them. Germline values: CDR1 SGHAT, CDR2 FQNNGV. CDR3 in amino acids: CASSTGTSTDTQYF. The CDR3 nucleotides are TGTGCCAGCAGCACCGGGACTTCCACAGATACGCAGTATTTT.

The chain joins TRBV14 to TRBJ1-1, with a possible D match to TRBD1 (5 bases). Germline V gene lookup returns CDR1 SGHDN and CDR2 FVKESK. The CDR3 spans 12 residues. Trimming cost V 3 bases and J 6 bases, with 8 bases left between them. The CDR3 sequence is CASSQWGAEAFF. The CDR3 coding sequence is TGTGCCAGCAGCCAGTGGGGGGCTGAAGCTTTCTTT.

This chain connects TRBV30 to TRBJ1-1; the D gene is possibly TRBD1 (5 bases). V was clipped by 1 base and J by 6 bases, with 15 bases between them. The CDR3 runs to 14 residues. Germline-derived CDR1 and CDR2 are GTSNPN and SVGIG (reference sequence). The CDR3 nucleotides are TGTGCCTGGAGTGGTGGCAAACGGGGGGCTGAAGCTTTCTTT. It specifies CAWSGGKRGAEAFF.

The chain employs TRBV12-5 and TRBJ2-1; TRBD2 matches 10 bases. Germline-derived CDR1 and CDR2 are LGHNT and FRNRAP. The CDR3 extends over 15 amino acids. V lost 3 bases, J lost 4 bases, and 3 bases stayed unmatched. CDR3: CASGLAGLAYNEQFF. In nucleotides, the CDR3 is TGTGCTAGTGGTTTAGCGGGACTAGCGTACAATGAGCAGTTCTTC.

This sequence joins TRBV5-3 and TRBJ1-1, with TRBD1 matching 9 bases. TRBV5-3 is given ORF status, its function remaining uncertain. V trimming: 4 bases; J trimming: 5 bases; junction bases outside the gene matches: 12. The CDR3 runs to 16 residues. DNA for the CDR3: TGTGCCAGAAGCCGAGACCAGACAGGGGGGCTTACTGAAGCTTTCTTT. Protein sequence: CARSRDQTGGLTEAFF.

As for this clone: Different DNA sequences within this sample yield the same CDR3. The chain carries TRBV18 and TRBJ2-7, with TRBD2 matching over 10 bases. Germline trimming cut 6 bases from V and 4 bases from J; bases unmatched to any gene: 6. The CDR3 loop spans 14 amino acids. Germline assignment: CDR1 KGHSH and CDR2 LQKENI. The DNA of the CDR3 is TGTGCCAGCTCCCCCGGGACTAGCGCATACGAGCAGTACTTC. Amino acids: CASSPGTSAYEQYF.

The chain combines TRBV6-5 with TRBJ1-5, with D tentatively TRBD1 (5 bases). Trimming left V 6 bases short and J 4 bases short, with 13 bases between. This CDR3 region has 14 residues. Germline lookup yields CDR1 MNHEY and CDR2 SVGAGI. DNA for the CDR3: TGTGCCAGCAGCGATTCGGGGGGAAATCAGCCCCAGCATTTT. Translating gives CASSDSGGNQPQHF.

This clone was detected once. CDR3 nucleotide sequence: TGTGCCAGCAGCTTAGATGGGACAGGGTATTACGAGCAGTACTTC. This encodes CASSLDGTGYYEQYF. The rearrangement uses TRBV11-3 and TRBJ2-7; 9 bases are shared with TRBD1. J gave up 4 bases and V 0 bases, and 4 bases lay outside the gene matches. The CDR3 extends over 15 amino acids. CDR1 and CDR2 (germline): SGHNT, YENEEA.